This T cell receptor beta chain is drawn from a study of blood T cell repertoires in COVID-19. Study-level background: PBMCs, B-cell-depleted T cells, or T cells were the source of the cDNA or gDNA that made up the material.

Original analysis: Amplified reference gene primers provided the basis for estimating nucleated cell counts. The table came from immunoSEQ multiplex PCR; TCRdb's copy has only in-frame clones and leaves some out. The V and J calls and clone size were taken over from that table, and D and trimming were inferred from the DNA. This sample carries 490,000 or so clones, roughly 90% of them seen once, and the ten largest clones take less than 2%. Participants were aged about 18 to 100 years from around 24 US areas. Symptom resolution, clearance, or two negative PCRs marked the recovered donors of Cohort 3. Trimming removed 3 bases from V and 4 bases from J, with 8 bases in between. The CDR3 is made up of 13 amino acids. Germline V CDR1 and CDR2: KGHDR, SFDVKD.

The chain uses TRBV24-1 and TRBJ2-5, with a weak D call TRBD2 (6 bases). The receptor comes from a woman between 35 and 50 years old who had recovered from COVID-19. The source material was PBMCs or T cells enriched from blood (not recorded which). The CDR3 sequence: CATSDPGRETQYF. CDR3 nucleotides: TGTGCCACCAGTGATCCCGGGAGAGAGACCCAGTACTTC.